Sequencing of this T cell receptor beta chain was carried out in a study of blood T cell repertoires in COVID-19. Background on the study: Sites across the United States, Italy and Spain contributed samples from acute and convalescent COVID-19. T cells, B-cell-depleted T cells, or PBMCs supplied cDNA or gDNA.

Libraries were prepared by immunoSEQ multiplex PCR; TCRdb keeps only in-frame clonotypes and omits some of them. The data show around 190,000 clones, with roughly four fifths seen just once and around 8% held by the top ten. The ends lost 4 bases at V and 1 base at J; junction bases unmatched: 11. Germline values: CDR1 SEHNR, CDR2 FQNEAQ (reference sequence). CDR3 size: 18 residues. This clone was seen just once. Seattle's enrolled individuals joined amid active infection and were then monitored longitudinally. The clonotype originates from a woman aged 70-85 years with COVID-19, enrolled during active disease. This chain connects TRBV7-9 to TRBJ2-7, with 12 bases lining up with TRBD2. The sequenced sample was peripheral blood. The CDR3 region has the DNA TGTGCCAGCAGCTCCTCTCCGGGTCTAGCGGGAGGGTCCTACGAGCAGTACTTC. Its translation is CASSSSPGLAGGSYEQYF.